Presented here are 9 T cell receptor beta chains from one specimen sequenced in a study of T cell responses to AZD1222 COVID-19 vaccine. Clones were read by immunoSEQ multiplex PCR, and TCRdb kept only the in-frame ones, dropping some. Among about 96,000 clones listed, roughly nine tenths were seen once. The specimen comprised peripheral blood, sampled on day 0 of AZD1222 vaccination. These TCRs come from an adult in good health.

The chain carries TRBV19 and TRBJ2-2; D is perhaps TRBD1 (5 bases). The CDR3 consists of 14 residues. CDR1 and CDR2 (germline): LNHDA, SQIVND (reference sequence). The V and J ends lost 1 base and 7 bases respectively, with 10 bases between them. The CDR3 here is CASSIVGRGGELFF. The DNA for the CDR3 is TGTGCCAGTAGTATAGTCGGTAGGGGCGGGGAGCTGTTTTTT.

The rearrangement joins TRBV29-1 to TRBJ2-5, with 9 bases lining up with TRBD2. V lost 6 bases, J lost 1 base, and 3 bases stayed unmatched. This CDR3 has 13 residues. CDR1 and CDR2 (germline): SQVTM, ANQGSEA. The CDR3: CSVKAGGQETQYF. The CDR3 DNA sequence: TGCAGCGTAAAAGCGGGGGGCCAAGAGACCCAGTACTTC.

This rearrangement joins TRBV5-6 to TRBJ2-7; D call uncertain. CDR3 length: 11 residues. Trimming left V 3 bases short and J 4 bases short, with 5 bases between. Looked up from germline, CDR1 is SGHDT and CDR2 is YYEEEE. The CDR3 loop is CASSSFYEQYF. As DNA, the CDR3 is TGTGCCAGCAGCTCCTTTTACGAGCAGTACTTC.

The chain joins TRBV11-2 to TRBJ1-1, with no clear D. The CDR3 runs to 16 residues. Trimming removed 5 bases at V and 0 bases at J, with 16 bases between. In germline, CDR1 is SGHAT, CDR2 FQNNGV. CDR3 region: CASSPREGRLNTEAFF. In DNA form, the CDR3 reads TGTGCCAGCAGCCCGCGGGAGGGCAGGTTGAACACTGAAGCTTTCTTT.

In this sample, this clone turned up once. In DNA form, the CDR3 reads TGTGCCAGCAGTGAGGGTACCTGGGGTGAAAAACTGTTTTTT. Residues: CASSEGTWGEKLFF. V gene TRBV25-1 combines with J gene TRBJ1-4, with D uncertain. V was cut by 3 bases and J by 7 bases, with 12 bases left in between. The V gene's germline CDR1 is MGHDK and CDR2 SYGVNS. The length of the CDR3 is 14 residues.

The chain joins TRBV7-6 to TRBJ2-3, with 9 bases fitting TRBD2. The germline V gene encodes CDR1 SGHVS and CDR2 FNYEAQ. J lost 5 bases, V lost 4 bases, and 7 bases had no gene match. CDR3 length: 15 residues. The CDR3 reads CASSSLAGSGDTQYF. The DNA for the CDR3 is TGTGCCAGCAGCTCCCTAGCGGGGTCCGGAGATACGCAGTATTTT.

This clone was observed a few times. This chain joins TRBV5-1 and TRBJ1-5; D is perhaps TRBD1 (6 bases). This CDR3 is built from 14 residues. Germline V lookup: CDR1 SGHRS, CDR2 YFSETQ. V lost 4 bases, J lost 2 bases, and 10 bases lay in between. For the CDR3, the DNA is TGCGCCAGCAGCCCAGGGGAACGCAATCAGCCCCAGCATTTT. Its translation is CASSPGERNQPQHF.

The chain carries TRBV6-5 and TRBJ2-7, with a weak D call TRBD1 (7 bases). The germline V and J ends were trimmed by 2 bases and 5 bases, with 13 bases remaining between them. The CDR3 is made up of 14 amino acids. CDR1 and CDR2 (germline): MNHEY, SVGAGI. The CDR3 protein is CASSYQGGPDEQYF. In nucleotides, the CDR3 is TGTGCCAGCAGTTACCAGGGGGGCCCCGACGAGCAGTACTTC.

The count of this clone is one. This rearrangement joins TRBV10-1 to TRBJ2-2; D is perhaps TRBD2 (5 bases). V was cut by 3 bases and J by 1 base, with 12 bases left in between. The length of the CDR3 is 16 residues. The germline CDR1 and CDR2 sequences are WNHNN and SYGVQD (reference sequence). CDR3 bases: TGCGCCAGCAGTGATTCTTTGGCGGGGAACACCGGGGAGCTGTTTTTT. This sequence encodes CASSDSLAGNTGELFF.